The source of this TCR beta chain is a study of human T cells and chemical hapten exposure (dated by TCRdb to the early 2020s). About the investigation overall: For sensitization, 2% DPC in acetone was applied to a 2 cm by 2 cm area of upper inner arm skin. For TCR sequencing, blood came from 25 to 35 alopecia patients at anywhere from one to four time points (pre-sensitization, 2, 6 and 24 weeks). Patch testing was done on the upper back using Finn chambers containing 0.01% DPC, and results were scored after 6 days according to International Contact Dermatitis Research Group standards. Libraries were pooled for sequencing, and per-sample TCR yields varied mainly because of small differences in library volumes within the pool. Blood samples were taken from patients before sensitization (week 0) and at 2, 6 and about 24 weeks after DPC sensitization. Most of the patients in the cohort were female, and the cohort covered alopecia areata with under or over 50% scalp involvement, alopecia totalis and alopecia universalis. The study tracked peripheral blood TCR repertoire changes in vivo during primary and secondary sensitization to the hapten diphenylcyclopropenone (DPC) in alopecia patients. Throughout the roughly 24-week study period, patients were also given weekly therapeutic DPC doses on the scalp. Summary of the overall study and its limitations: Because all patients had alopecia, a presumed autoimmune disease, the immune response of the patients might differ from that of healthy individuals. Patch test score was positively correlated with the number of PT1 expanded TCRs, with significance at thresholds 8, 16 and 32 but not at 4. Significantly more large CDR3 similarity clusters were formed by expanded TCRs than by pre-sensitization or healthy control sets, consistent with antigen-driven responses. After repeated subsampling, changes were observed in the strength of the expansion versus patch-test correlation and in the threshold at which the correlation became significant. DPC sensitization did not change how many TCRs were above 1 in 1000 frequency, and no evidence was found of alterations in global repertoire structure.

Reading the label with the study, this specimen's time point is: patch test 1, 2 weeks after DPC sensitization. The sample's treatment or condition, from its label and the paper: therapeutic diphenylcyclopropenone sensitization with weekly scalp DPC. Blood at each patch-test visit was drawn before the patch test was applied. Patients were considered eligible if aged 18 to 70, diagnosed with alopecia and deemed suitable for DPC therapy, and patients were excluded if pregnant. Unfractionated whole blood was collected in Tempus Blood RNA tubes, and total RNA was extracted from that blood. The table lists this clonotype with many counts. Its target antigen remains unknown. Per-base qualities were not stored, and no clone one base away is much larger. Relative to germline, V is 4 bases shorter and J is 2 bases shorter, with 12 bases between their ends. CDR3 length: 14 amino acids, cysteine to phenylalanine. The DNA shown is the 42-base CDR3, in frame from base 1. CDR1 LGHDT and CDR2 YNNKEL are derived from the germline V gene (reference sequence).

Libraries were constructed by RACE. Sequencer: NextSeq 500. During library preparation, unique molecular identifiers were attached to individual cDNA molecules so that TCRs could be counted quantitatively and reproducibly. For every blood RNA sample, sequencing covered both the TCR alpha and TCR beta chains. Regarding the original processing steps: Samples had a median of about 90,000 TCRs, with a range from roughly 20,000 to 690,600. The Decombinator software suite was used to annotate V, J and CDR3 in the TCR reads. Every sample was subsampled to the same number of TCRs (28,000) for the PS versus PT1 abundance plots. Expanded TCRs were defined as absent before sensitization and observed at least eight times at the 2-week time point. The public reads were reanalyzed by TCRdb: fastp trimming at Q25, MiXCR alignment, in-frame beta chains only. Identical CDR3 protein sequences are pooled into one entry, listed with their most common genes and DNA. These V and J calls are TCRdb output, not the study's own analysis. This sample holds some 380,000 distinct CDR3 sequences; more than 4.5% were observed only once. The leading ten clones occupy about 2.2% of the sample.

The clonotype comes from a woman aged 45-60 years with alopecia areata. Some clones in this sample may be carry-over from other donors' samples. Sequencing used whole blood, obtained in connection with sensitization to the hapten diphenylcyclopropenone (DPC). The chain is assembled from TRBV3-1 and TRBJ2-7, with TRBD1 perhaps the D gene, on 6 matching bases. CDR3 sequence: CASSPRGTAYEQYF. In nucleotide form, the sequence is TGTGCCAGCAGCCCCAGGGGTACAGCCTACGAGCAGTACTTC.